This paragraph reports one T cell receptor beta chain. Its antigen is still unknown. One base away there is no much larger clone; base qualities are not given. In the prospective study, participants were about 18 to 95 years old, resided in about two dozen geographic areas of the United States, and were enrolled through a virtual design. In the prospective study, participants were assigned to cohorts based on the clinical history participants reported in a screening survey and a study questionnaire. Recovered participants in ImmuneRACE Cohort 3 were defined by two consecutive negative NP/OP PCR tests, clearance by a healthcare professional, or resolution of symptoms. Mobile phlebotomists in the prospective study collected whole blood, serum and a nasopharyngeal or oropharyngeal swab from every participant. Additional blood draws and questionnaires over an approximately 2-month period could optionally be provided by prospective study participants. Prospective study blood samples were shipped either frozen or at room temperature before DNA extraction.

The data originate from a study of blood T cell repertoires in COVID-19 (TCRdb year 2020). With regard to the full study: Samples from collaborators originated in the United States, Italy and Spain and spanned both the acute and convalescent phases of COVID-19. The prospective study material was composed of cDNA or gDNA derived from T cells, B-cell-depleted T cells, or PBMCs. The dataset comprised deeply sampled blood TCRbeta repertoires from subjects exposed to, actively infected with, or recovered from COVID-19. A freely available public database, intended as a resource for researchers studying the immune response to SARS-CoV-2, is where the repertoires were released. Samples came from the ongoing ImmuneRACE study (first 160 participants) plus 1,254 subjects from 6 global collaborators. Sample metadata almost always included a de-identified subject ID, COVID-19 status, age in years and sex. Where HLA class I and class II types were available, the types were taken from metadata supplied by the sample provider, not from assay-based typing.

Points the paper makes about the study in general: The amount of clinical and demographic metadata varied by source and participant and was provided uncurated.

TCRbeta CDR3 regions were amplified from genomic DNA using the immunoSEQ Assay, a bias-controlled multiplex PCR. The authors' pipeline ran thus. Nucleated cell counts per sample were estimated from amplification of reference gene primers within the assay. To quantify the absolute abundance of each unique TCRbeta CDR3 rearrangement, sequence reads were collapsed and filtered. For each sample, productive Simpson clonality was calculated as the square root of Simpson's diversity index across productive rearrangements. This immuneACCESS table, as held by TCRdb, lists in-frame sequences with V and J called but not all clones. Of the missing ones, under half trace to an unresolved V gene in checked studies; the others have no known cause. The V and J calls and clone size come from that table; D and trimming were worked out from the DNA. The sample yields 200,000 to 300,000 clones; 80% to 90% were counted once. Roughly 8.6% of the sample belongs to the ten largest clones.

The sample comprised PBMCs or T cells enriched from blood (not recorded which). This clonotype was sampled from a man in his forties who had recovered from COVID-19.

The DNA sequence reads TGCGCCAGCAGTGAGATGGGGGGAACAGCTAACTATGGCTACACCTTC. This is translated as CASSEMGGTANYGYTF. The rearranged chain carries TRBV10-2 and TRBJ1-2, and possibly TRBD1, on 5 matching bases. V loses 2 bases, J loses 0 bases, and the germline ends lie 13 bases apart. CDR1 and CDR2 are drawn from the germline V gene: WSHSY, SAAADI. Including the terminal cysteine and phenylalanine, the CDR3 comprises 16 residues. Only CDR3 DNA is held: 48 bases, read in frame from base 1.